This TCR beta chain comes out of a study of blood T cell repertoires in COVID-19. Germline lookup yields CDR1 LGHDT and CDR2 YNNKEL (reference sequence). V was pared by 4 bases and J by 8 bases, with 5 bases of the junction left unmatched. This CDR3 comprises 13 residues. Original handling: The authors estimated nucleated cell counts from reference gene primer amplification. The protocol was immunoSEQ multiplex PCR, while the TCRdb copy is restricted to in-frame clones and leaves out a portion. V and J calls and clone size are copied from that table; D and trimming were computed from the DNA. The sample records about 170,000 clones, approximately 87% being singletons.

This chain uses TRBV3-1 (or the pseudogene TRBV3-2) with TRBJ1-2, with TRBD1 matching over 9 bases. The origin of this receptor is a young man with active or convalescent COVID-19. Sequenced material: peripheral blood. The CDR3 DNA reads as TGTGCCAGCAGCCCTCCGGACAGGGGCGGCTACACCTTC. Its protein product is CASSPPDRGGYTF.